The 24 T cell receptor beta chains presented below share a single source sample, sequenced in a study of CD8+CD57+ T cells in acquired aplastic anemia. Patients sequenced had flow cytometry evidence of CD8+CD57+ cell expansion. Genomic DNA templated the TCR beta VDJ and CDR3 profiling. TCRdb reanalysed the reads using MiXCR and keeps one entry per CDR3 protein. The sample lists about 200,000 distinct CDR3 sequences, roughly 60% seen once, with roughly three fifths in the top ten. Sequencing was done on a sample of sorted CD4+, CD8+, or CD8+CD57+ T cells (not recorded which) from PBMCs. The receptor set was obtained from a human donor with aplastic anemia.

V usage is TRBV20-1 and J usage is TRBJ2-5; TRBD1 is a possible D gene (5 bases). The germline V gene encodes CDR1 DFQATT and CDR2 SNEGSKA (reference sequence). The V end lost 0 bases, the J end lost 2 bases, and 10 bases lay between the germline ends. This CDR3 comprises 14 residues. Here the CDR3 reads CSAREANRQETQYF. CDR3 in DNA: TGCAGTGCTAGAGAGGCGAACAGGCAAGAGACCCAGTACTTC.

The chain uses TRBV29-1 and TRBJ2-1, with 9 bases fitting TRBD1. J gave up 6 bases and V 8 bases, and 8 bases lay outside the gene matches. The CDR3 has 13 residues. Germline CDR1 and CDR2: SQVTM and ANQGSEA. The CDR3 DNA is TGCAGCCACCGGGGACAGGGACTCAATGAGCAGTTCTTC. Its protein product is CSHRGQGLNEQFF.

The rearrangement joins TRBV15 to TRBJ2-7; 9 nucleotides agree with TRBD1. V was clipped by 3 bases and J by 4 bases; unmatched bases: 13. Germline assignment: CDR1 LNHNV and CDR2 YYDKDF (reference sequence). The CDR3 runs to 17 residues. The CDR3 spells CATSSSRSGQGDYEQYF. The CDR3 coding sequence is TGTGCCACCAGCAGCTCCAGGTCGGGACAGGGAGATTACGAGCAGTACTTC.

The chain is built from TRBV19 and TRBJ2-3; D could derive from TRBD1 or TRBD2 (6 bases each). V was shortened by 7 bases and J by 8 bases, with 19 bases between the two germline ends. CDR1 and CDR2 from the germline V gene are LNHDA and SQIVND (reference sequence). The CDR3 is 14 residues long. In DNA, the CDR3 is TGTGCCAGTAATGAGGGGGGTGTTGGGGGTACGCAGTATTTT. Its protein is CASNEGGVGGTQYF.

The chain links TRBV24-1 to TRBJ1-1; D perhaps matches TRBD1 (6 bases). The germline V gene encodes CDR1 KGHDR and CDR2 SFDVKD. The CDR3 extends over 14 amino acids. The V and J ends lost 5 bases and 4 bases respectively, with 13 bases between them. Here the CDR3 DNA reads TGTGCCACCAGTGGTACAGGGAGTGGCACTGAAGCTTTCTTT. Its protein product is CATSGTGSGTEAFF.

J is TRBJ1-6 and V is TRBV14; the D is unclear. The V gene lost 3 bases and the J gene lost 0 bases, with 9 bases spanning the gap. The germline gives CDR1 SGHDN, CDR2 FVKESK. CDR3 size: 16 residues. CDR3 DNA sequence: TGTGCCAGCAGCCACAGCACTAGCTCCTATAATTCACCCCTCCACTTT. Translated: CASSHSTSSYNSPLHF.

CDR3 sequence: CASSQEGARGYTF. The CDR3 coding sequence is TGCGCCAGCAGCCAAGAGGGGGCCCGGGGCTACACCTTC. The rearrangement uses TRBV5-1 and TRBJ1-2; TRBD1 agrees at 7 bases. The V segment lost 4 bases and the J segment 8 bases; nucleotides outside the gene matches: 8. In germline, CDR1 is SGHRS, CDR2 YFSETQ. CDR3 length: 13 amino acids.

On this clonotype: At one end the junction does not follow the germline gene, possibly because of a read error. The chain recombines TRBV18 with TRBJ1-6, with D maybe TRBD1 (5 bases). The CDR3 consists of 15 residues. Germline lookup yields CDR1 KGHSH and CDR2 LQKENI. The CDR3 spells CASSPRGTSNSPLHF. In nucleotides, the CDR3 is TGCGCCAGCTCACCACGGGGCACATCTAATTCACCCCTCCACTTT.

In this sample, this clonotype turned up once. The V and J genes are TRBV19 and TRBJ2-5, with TRBD1 matching over 9 bases. The CDR3 is made up of 15 amino acids. Germline V gives CDR1 LNHDA, CDR2 SQIVND (reference sequence). V was pared by 4 bases and J by 4 bases, with 7 bases of the junction left unmatched. In DNA form, the CDR3 reads TGTGCCAGTAGTACCGTAACAGGGGGCACAGAGACCCAGTACTTC. Translating it yields CASSTVTGGTETQYF.

Many counts were recorded for this clonotype. The chain carries TRBV11-2 and TRBJ2-3; TRBD1 agrees at 8 bases. V trimming: 9 bases; J trimming: 6 bases; junction bases outside the gene matches: 14. CDR1 and CDR2 (germline): SGHAT, FQNNGV. This CDR3 has 15 residues. As DNA, the CDR3 is TGTGCCAGTACCCACAGGGGGGTCAGTCTGGATACGCAGTATTTT. This sequence encodes CASTHRGVSLDTQYF.

This chain uses TRBV12-3 or TRBV12-4 with TRBJ2-3, with TRBD2 identical over 11 bases. The CDR3 is 15 amino acids. Trimming removed 4 bases from V and 6 bases from J; junction bases left unmatched: 6. In DNA, the CDR3 is TGTGCCAGCAGTTGGCTAGCGGGGGGTAGGGATACGCAGTATTTT. It yields the protein CASSWLAGGRDTQYF.

The rearrangement joins TRBV7-2 to TRBJ2-7, with TRBD1 matching 8 bases. Germline trimming cut 3 bases from V and 3 bases from J; bases unmatched to any gene: 4. In germline, CDR1 is SGHTA, CDR2 FQGNSA. This CDR3 has 14 amino acids. This chain's CDR3 is CASSFGDRFYEQYF. CDR3 DNA: TGTGCCAGCAGCTTTGGGGACAGGTTCTACGAGCAGTACTTC.

The chain uses TRBV7-3 and TRBJ2-3; a weak D match, TRBD1 (6 bases). The germline gives CDR1 SGHTA, CDR2 FQGTGA. CDR3 length: 15 residues. V was trimmed by 2 bases and J by 2 bases, leaving 11 bases between them. The CDR3 is CASSLLGQTTDTQYF. CDR3 DNA: TGTGCCAGCAGCTTACTAGGACAGACCACAGATACGCAGTATTTT.

The chain is built from TRBV24-1 and TRBJ2-2; tentative D call: TRBD1 (6 bases). The CDR3 totals 16 residues. The germline CDR1 and CDR2 sequences are KGHDR and SFDVKD. Trimming removed 3 bases from V and 0 bases from J, with 10 bases in between. CDR3 sequence (DNA): TGTGCCACCAGTGATGTTAACAGGGCGAACACCGGGGAGCTGTTTTTT. Translation: CATSDVNRANTGELFF.

The chain employs TRBV12-3 or TRBV12-4 and TRBJ2-5; D is unclear. The CDR3 is made up of 14 amino acids. Between the trimmed V and J ends, which lost 3 bases and 6 bases, there was a span of 14 bases. CDR3 DNA sequence: TGTGCCAGCAGTTTTAACGTTCGGGTGAAGACCCAGTACTTC. Protein product: CASSFNVRVKTQYF.

This clonotype has ten or more counts. This chain links TRBV7-3 with TRBJ2-1, with TRBD1 as a possible D gene (6 bases). V was cut by 5 bases and J by 4 bases, with 12 bases left in between. The CDR3 runs 14 residues. CDR1 and CDR2 (germline): SGHTA, FQGTGA. CDR3 protein: CASSAKDRYNEQFF. Here the CDR3 DNA reads TGTGCCAGCAGCGCCAAAGACAGGTACAATGAGCAGTTCTTC.

This rearrangement joins TRBV24-1 to TRBJ2-5; 9 nucleotides align to TRBD1. The length of the CDR3 is 18 residues. Germline loops: CDR1 KGHDR, CDR2 SFDVKD. Trimming took 5 bases from V and 5 from J; bases not matched to a gene: 17. CDR3 nucleotides: TGTGCCACCAGTGTCCCGACTCCCCTGGGACAGGGAAGGGAGACCCAGTACTTC. Translation gives CATSVPTPLGQGRETQYF.

This chain connects TRBV15 to TRBJ2-7, with TRBD1 identical over 8 bases. V shed 3 bases and J 5 bases; nucleotides not matched to a gene: 9. Germline CDR1 and CDR2: LNHNV and YYDKDF (reference sequence). The CDR3 consists of 15 residues. CDR3 nucleotides: TGTGCCACCAGCAGCTCCTGGGACAGGAAGGACGAGCAGTACTTC. It translates to CATSSSWDRKDEQYF.

The chain carries TRBV10-3 and TRBJ2-3; weak D call: TRBD2 (5 bases). In germline, CDR1 is ENHRY, CDR2 SYGVKD. The V end lost 4 bases, the J end lost 5 bases, and 16 bases lay between the germline ends. This CDR3 is 15 amino acids long. The CDR3 loop is CAISGLSEGGDTQYF. CDR3 DNA sequence: TGTGCCATCAGTGGGCTTAGCGAGGGTGGAGATACGCAGTATTTT.

The CDR3 region has the DNA TGTGCCACCAGTGATTTGAGTCTAGCGGGAGGCCGGGAGCAGTACTTC. Protein product: CATSDLSLAGGREQYF. The rearrangement joins TRBV24-1 to TRBJ2-7; 11 bases line up with TRBD2. The CDR3 contains 16 residues. Germline lookup yields CDR1 KGHDR and CDR2 SFDVKD. J lost 7 bases, V lost 0 bases, and 7 bases had no gene match.

The chain joins TRBV15 to TRBJ2-3; a possible D gene is TRBD1 (6 bases). Trimming left V 5 bases short and J 6 bases short, with 9 bases between. The CDR3 has 12 residues. Germline CDR1 reads LNHNV; CDR2 reads YYDKDF (reference sequence). CDR3: CATSRTGDTQYF. As DNA, the CDR3 is TGTGCCACCAGCCGCACAGGGGATACGCAGTATTTT.

Many counts were recorded for this clonotype. The V and J genes are TRBV15 and TRBJ2-7; TRBD1 might be the D (5 bases). CDR1 is LNHNV, CDR2 YYDKDF, per germline (reference sequence). Trimming removed 2 bases from V and 5 bases from J, with 13 bases in between. CDR3 size: 14 residues. The DNA of the CDR3 is TGTGCCACCAGCAGATACAGGTTAGTCAACGAGCAGTACTTC. This encodes CATSRYRLVNEQYF.

This clonotype was seen a handful of times. The chain couples TRBV10-3 to TRBJ1-1; 7 bases line up with TRBD1. The trim removed 8 bases at V and 1 base at J, leaving 4 bases unmatched. The CDR3 runs 13 residues. Germline assignment: CDR1 ENHRY and CDR2 SYGVKD. Here the CDR3 DNA reads TGTGCCATCCGTCGACAGGGGAACACTGAAGCTTTCTTT. Encoded protein: CAIRRQGNTEAFF.

CDR3 protein: CSASRTGGHEQYF. The CDR3 region has the DNA TGCAGTGCGAGTAGGACAGGGGGACACGAGCAGTACTTC. V usage is TRBV20-1 and J usage is TRBJ2-7; TRBD1 matches 10 bases. The CDR3 covers 13 residues. The ends lost 6 bases at V and 5 bases at J; junction bases unmatched: 7. Germline V CDR1 and CDR2: DFQATT, SNEGSKA (reference sequence).